These T cell receptor beta chains were read from a single sample in a study of blood T cell repertoires in COVID-19. Data came from immunoSEQ multiplex PCR; TCRdb stores just in-frame clones and leaves some out. The sample records around 260,000 clones, about 90% being singletons. Specimen: peripheral blood. All receptors come from a woman aged 70 to 79 with COVID-19, enrolled during active disease. CDR3s include the opening cysteine and the closing phenylalanine or tryptophan. The D gene is left open where the match is weak. Size tells how often a clone was seen (once, few, many) or the class of an expanded clone, and some rows leave it out.

TRBV24-1	-	TRBJ1-2	14	-	CATSDPGRVDGYTF	TGTGCCACCAGTGACCCCGGCAGGGTGGATGGCTACACCTTC
TRBV10-3	-	TRBJ1-1	14	once	CAISFQAGDTEAFF	TGTGCCATCAGTTTTCAAGCGGGAGACACTGAAGCTTTCTTT
TRBV30	-	TRBJ1-3	14	-	CAWSMRSSGNTIYF	TGTGCCTGGAGCATGAGGAGCTCTGGAAACACCATATATTTT
TRBV30	TRBD1	TRBJ1-6	12	-	CAWRTGRSPLHF	TGTGCCTGGCGGACAGGGAGGTCACCCCTCCACTTT
TRBV6-5	TRBD1	TRBJ1-2	15	-	CASVPYQGAGYGYTF	TGTGCCAGTGTTCCCTACCAGGGGGCGGGCTATGGCTACACCTTC
TRBV6-2/TRBV6-3	-	TRBJ2-7	17	-	CASSYRLDILTSYEQYF	TGTGCCAGCAGTTACCGATTGGACATACTCACCTCCTACGAGCAGTACTTC
TRBV27	TRBD1	TRBJ1-2	13	-	CASSPDRGLGYTF	TGTGCCAGCAGTCCGGACAGGGGGCTTGGCTACACCTTC
TRBV5-5	-	TRBJ1-3	15	few	CASSPWTEAGNTIYF	TGTGCCAGCAGCCCATGGACAGAGGCTGGAAACACCATATATTTT
TRBV13	-	TRBJ1-2	13	-	CASSSGTRYGYTF	TGTGCCAGCAGCTCCGGGACAAGGTATGGCTACACCTTC
TRBV28	TRBD2	TRBJ2-7	14	-	CASRGLAARAHQYF	TGTGCCAGCAGGGGACTAGCGGCCCGAGCTCATCAGTACTTC
TRBV24-1	TRBD2	TRBJ2-1	15	-	CATSDPGLSDNEQFF	TGTGCCACCAGTGACCCGGGACTATCAGATAATGAGCAGTTCTTC
TRBV2	-	TRBJ2-3	14	-	CASSAGGLADTQYF	TGTGCCAGCAGTGCTGGGGGGTTAGCGGATACGCAGTATTTT
TRBV5-1	-	TRBJ2-1	14	-	CASSLVGIGAEQFF	TGCGCCAGCAGCTTGGTTGGGATAGGGGCTGAGCAGTTCTTC
TRBV25-1	TRBD1	TRBJ2-7	13	-	CATRRDRGFEQYF	TGTGCCACCCGCCGGGACAGGGGTTTTGAGCAGTACTTC
TRBV27	TRBD1	TRBJ1-2	15	once	CATDRELSNLLPYTF	TGTGCCACAGACAGGGAGTTAAGTAATCTATTGCCCTACACCTTC
TRBV19	-	TRBJ1-2	12	-	CASSMVDSGYTF	TGTGCCAGTAGTATGGTGGACTCTGGCTACACCTTC
TRBV4-2	-	TRBJ1-6	16	-	CASSQDGAGVRSPLHF	TGTGCCAGCAGCCAAGATGGGGCAGGGGTTAGGTCACCCCTCCACTTT
TRBV20-1	-	TRBJ2-2	13	-	CSASDRVSGELFF	TGCAGTGCTAGTGACCGCGTCTCCGGGGAGCTGTTTTTT
TRBV25-1	-	TRBJ1-1	12	-	CASNKRGSEAFF	TGTGCCAGCAACAAACGGGGGTCTGAAGCTTTCTTT
TRBV12-5	TRBD1	TRBJ2-5	15	-	CASGFGTGVSETQYF	TGTGCTAGTGGTTTCGGGACAGGGGTTTCGGAGACCCAGTACTTC
TRBV7-2	-	TRBJ2-7	14	-	CASSLGLGPYEQYF	TGTGCCAGCAGCTTAGGACTTGGCCCATACGAGCAGTACTTC
TRBV7-9	-	TRBJ2-1	12	few	CASTASGAEQFF	TGTGCCAGCACCGCTAGTGGGGCTGAGCAGTTCTTC
TRBV7-8	-	TRBJ1-1	13	-	CASSLKQVTEAFF	TGTGCCAGCAGCTTAAAGCAAGTTACTGAAGCTTTCTTT
TRBV10-3	TRBD1	TRBJ2-7	13	-	CAIMDRGTYEQYF	TGTGCCATCATGGACAGGGGAACCTACGAGCAGTACTTC
TRBV19	-	TRBJ1-4	16	few	CASSNTGVATNEKLFF	TGTGCCAGTAGTAATACAGGAGTTGCAACTAATGAAAAACTGTTTTTT
TRBV10-3	TRBD2	TRBJ2-1	15	-	CAISSGRNSYNEQFF	TGTGCCATCAGTAGCGGGAGGAACTCCTACAATGAGCAGTTCTTC
TRBV2	TRBD2	TRBJ2-1	14	-	CASSGVAGEGEQFF	TGTGCCAGCAGTGGGGTAGCGGGAGAGGGTGAGCAGTTCTTC
TRBV7-2	TRBD2	TRBJ2-1	15	-	CASSLRLAGGGEQFF	TGTGCCAGCAGTCTTCGACTAGCGGGAGGGGGTGAGCAGTTCTTC
TRBV18	-	TRBJ2-3	15	-	CASSIGQISTDTQYF	TGTGCCAGCTCCATAGGACAAATTAGCACAGATACGCAGTATTTT
TRBV6-5	-	TRBJ1-4	15	-	CASSYGGAVIEKLFF	TGTGCCAGCAGTTACGGGGGGGCAGTGATTGAAAAACTGTTTTTT
TRBV5-1	TRBD2	TRBJ2-7	13	once	CASSLAGSYEQYF	TGCGCCAGCAGCCTAGCGGGATCCTACGAGCAGTACTTC
TRBV6-6	-	TRBJ2-5	16	-	CASSYSTLVTQETQYF	TGTGCCAGCAGTTACTCGACACTGGTAACTCAAGAGACCCAGTACTTC